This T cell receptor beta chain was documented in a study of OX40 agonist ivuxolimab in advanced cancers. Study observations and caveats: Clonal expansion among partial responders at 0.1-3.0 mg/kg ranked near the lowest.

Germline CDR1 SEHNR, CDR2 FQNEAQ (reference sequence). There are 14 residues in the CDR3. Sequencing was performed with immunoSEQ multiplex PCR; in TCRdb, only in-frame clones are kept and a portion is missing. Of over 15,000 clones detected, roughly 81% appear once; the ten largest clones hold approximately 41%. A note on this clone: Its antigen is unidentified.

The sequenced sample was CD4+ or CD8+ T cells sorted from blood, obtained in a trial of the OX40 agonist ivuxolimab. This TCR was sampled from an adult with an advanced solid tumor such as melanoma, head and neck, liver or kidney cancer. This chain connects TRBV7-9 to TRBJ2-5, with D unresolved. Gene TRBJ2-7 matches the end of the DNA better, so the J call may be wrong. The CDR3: CASSPAGASYEQYF. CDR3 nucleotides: TGTGCCAGCAGCCCCGCCGGTGCCTCCTACGAGCAGTACTTC.